What follows are 21 T cell receptor beta chains derived from one specimen sequenced in a study of cytomegalovirus exposure and HLA in healthy donors. Vbeta (60) and Jbeta (13) primers were used in the PCR. Assay used: immunoSEQ multiplex PCR; TCRdb lists only in-frame clones, some missing. The top ten clones hold about 3.4% of a sample with 150,000 or so clones, around 75% of them seen once. Source material: PBMCs. All receptors come from a male donor in good health and CMV-seronegative.

The V and J genes are TRBV5-4 and TRBJ2-1, with 7 bases fitting TRBD2. The CDR3 runs 14 residues. The V and J ends lost 0 bases and 8 bases, in that order; junction bases with no gene match: 5. Germline-derived CDR1 and CDR2 are SGHNT and YYREEE (reference sequence). The chain's CDR3 is CASSLAGGRDEQFF. The CDR3 DNA follows: TGTGCCAGCAGCTTGGCGGGGGGTCGGGATGAGCAGTTCTTC. Together with reference TRBV5-4 and TRBJ2-1, the CDR3 gives the full variable domain: ETGVTQSPTHLIKTRGQQVTLRCSSQSGHNTVSWYQQALGQGPQFIFQYYREEENGRGNFPPRFSGLQFPNYSSELNVNALELDDSALYLCASSLAGGRDEQFFGPGTRLTVL.

This sequence joins TRBV2 and TRBJ2-5; 7 positions match TRBD1. The CDR3 sequence is 13 residues long. With V trimmed by 3 bases and J by 5 bases, 3 bases remained unmatched. CDR1 and CDR2 from the germline V gene are SNHLY and FYNNEI. The DNA for the CDR3 is TGTGCCAGCAGTGACAGGGGGTTGGAGACCCAGTACTTC. Amino acids: CASSDRGLETQYF.

The rearrangement joins TRBV5-8 to TRBJ2-5, with D hard to call. Germline-derived CDR1 and CDR2 are SGHTS and YDEGEE. This CDR3 spans 13 amino acids. Trimming pared 0 bases from V and 3 bases from J, leaving 6 bases between. The CDR3 DNA reads as TGTGCCAGCAGCTTGGGACATGAAGAGACCCAGTACTTC. Translating it yields CASSLGHEETQYF.

About this clone itself: The germline gene is not matched at one end of the junction; a read error may be the cause. This chain joins TRBV7-9 and TRBJ1-2; 7 bases fit TRBD1. This CDR3 has 15 amino acids. Germline-derived CDR1 and CDR2 are SEHNR and FQNEAQ (reference sequence). CDR3 amino acids: CSSSSRDSGFYGYTF. CDR3 in DNA: TGTTCCAGCAGCTCCCGGGACAGCGGATTCTATGGCTACACCTTC.

The chain joins TRBV6-5 to TRBJ2-1; weak D call: TRBD2 (6 bases). Germline V CDR1 and CDR2: MNHEY, SVGAGI. Trimming cost V 6 bases and J 4 bases, with 10 bases left between them. The CDR3 totals 13 residues. The CDR3: CASSRGLYNEQFF. As DNA, the CDR3 is TGTGCCAGCAGCCGGGGACTTTACAATGAGCAGTTCTTC.

The V and J genes are TRBV21-1 and TRBJ2-1; no check of the table's D call, TRBD2, against the DNA was made. TRBV21-1 is a documented pseudogene. The CDR3 contains 17 residues. CDR3: CASSKEVLAEFYNEQFF. CDR3 bases: TGTGCCAGCAGCAAAGAAGTCCTAGCGGAGTTTTACAATGAGCAGTTCTTC.

This chain connects TRBV28 to TRBJ2-1; a possible D gene is TRBD2 (5 bases). CDR3 length equals 16 residues. Between the trimmed V and J ends, which lost 6 bases and 7 bases, there was a span of 22 bases. Germline V gene data show CDR1 as MDHEN and CDR2 as SYDVKM. DNA for the CDR3: TGTGCCAGCAGGTCATCTAGTGGAGGTCAGGAGAATGAGCAGTTCTTC. This encodes CASRSSSGGQENEQFF.

The DNA for the CDR3 is TGTGCCAGCAGCTTATGGCCAGGCGGGAAGGCCCAGCATTTT. Translation gives CASSLWPGGKAQHF. The chain uses TRBV7-9 and TRBJ1-5; D gene ambiguous. This CDR3 has 14 residues. Germline CDR1 and CDR2: SEHNR and FQNEAQ (reference sequence). The V end was cut by 2 bases, the J end by 11 bases, with 16 bases between.

This chain uses TRBV25-1 with TRBJ1-1; no clear D gene. Per germline, CDR1 MGHDK and CDR2 SYGVNS. The CDR3 runs 14 residues. Trimming stripped 6 bases from V and 0 bases from J, with 11 bases between. The CDR3 sequence is CASRSGRVNTEAFF. CDR3 coding DNA: TGTGCCAGCAGGTCCGGGCGGGTGAACACTGAAGCTTTCTTT.

The chain joins TRBV5-1 to TRBJ2-5; D call uncertain. The DNA end is more similar to TRBJ2-7, so the J call may be wrong. The CDR3 loop spans 11 amino acids. Germline CDR1 reads SGHRS; CDR2 reads YFSETQ. The CDR3 here is CASSLGYEQYF. The DNA for the CDR3 is TGCGCCAGCAGCTTGGGATACGAGCAGTACTTC.

V usage is TRBV14 and J usage is TRBJ1-2; maybe TRBD1 (5 bases). V was trimmed by 2 bases and J by 0 bases, leaving 19 bases between them. From germline, CDR1 is SGHDN and CDR2 FVKESK. This CDR3 contains 18 residues. CDR3 sequence: CASSQLGQGLGANYGYTF. CDR3 sequence (DNA): TGTGCCAGCAGCCAACTTGGACAAGGCCTTGGGGCTAACTATGGCTACACCTTC.

The J gene is TRBJ2-3, the V gene TRBV13; the D is unclear. This CDR3 has 13 residues. V was trimmed by 2 bases and J by 2 bases, leaving 5 bases between them. The V gene's germline CDR1 is PRHDT and CDR2 FYEKMQ (reference sequence). CDR3 DNA sequence: TGTGCCAGCAGCTTACAGTACACAGATACGCAGTATTTT. Protein: CASSLQYTDTQYF.

V gene TRBV10-3 combines with J gene TRBJ2-1; D not certain. Germline CDR1 reads ENHRY; CDR2 reads SYGVKD. The length of the CDR3 is 16 residues. Deletions cut 2 bases from V and 0 bases from J, with 11 bases between. CDR3 loop: CAISEGLSGSYNEQFF. In DNA form, the CDR3 reads TGTGCCATCAGTGAGGGGCTCTCCGGCTCCTACAATGAGCAGTTCTTC.

The DNA of the CDR3 is TGTGCCAGCTCACCTAGCGGGGGCACAGATACGCAGTATTTT. Protein product: CASSPSGGTDTQYF. The V call is TRBV18, the J call TRBJ2-3; 8 bases align to TRBD2. From germline, CDR1 is KGHSH and CDR2 LQKENI. The V and J ends lost 3 bases and 1 base, in that order; junction bases with no gene match: 0. CDR3 length: 14 amino acids.

In its sample, this clone was seen once. The gene calls are TRBV29-1 and TRBJ2-5; 7 nucleotides line up with TRBD1. The trim removed 7 bases at V and 5 bases at J, leaving 10 bases unmatched. The length of the CDR3 is 13 residues. CDR1 and CDR2 from the germline V gene are SQVTM and ANQGSEA. The CDR3 loop is CSANRAQGETQYF. The CDR3 DNA follows: TGCAGCGCAAACCGCGCACAGGGGGAGACCCAGTACTTC.

The J gene is TRBJ2-7, the V gene TRBV10-3, with 13 bases aligning to TRBD2. V was clipped by 6 bases and J by 0 bases; unmatched bases: 8. CDR1 and CDR2 from the germline V gene are ENHRY and SYGVKD. The CDR3 is 17 residues long. The CDR3 nucleotides read TGTGCCATCAGCCCCGGGACTAGCGGGGTCAGCTCCTACGAGCAGTACTTC. Translating it yields CAISPGTSGVSSYEQYF.

The rearrangement uses TRBV28 and TRBJ2-1; 15 bases match TRBD2. The germline gives CDR1 MDHEN, CDR2 SYDVKM. The trim removed 5 bases at V and 2 bases at J, leaving 7 bases unmatched. The CDR3 runs 18 residues. The CDR3 sequence is CASSRTSGRAGPYNEQFF. CDR3 DNA sequence: TGTGCCAGCAGTCGGACTAGCGGGAGGGCCGGCCCCTACAATGAGCAGTTCTTC.

V usage is TRBV28 and J usage is TRBJ2-1; 11 positions agree with TRBD2. V was pared by 4 bases and J by 4 bases, with 9 bases of the junction left unmatched. The CDR3 spans 17 residues. In germline, CDR1 is MDHEN, CDR2 SYDVKM. This chain's CDR3 is CASSSYSGTSGYNEQFF. The CDR3 nucleotides read TGTGCCAGCAGTTCGTACTCCGGGACTAGCGGATACAATGAGCAGTTCTTC.

The chain has TRBV9 and TRBJ2-3, with 8 bases that match TRBD2. Germline assignment: CDR1 SGDLS and CDR2 YYNGEE. The ends lost 0 bases at V and 4 bases at J; junction bases unmatched: 7. This CDR3 is 16 amino acids long. The chain's CDR3 is CASSVGSGGYSDTQYF. Written as DNA, the CDR3 is TGTGCCAGCAGCGTAGGGTCGGGAGGGTACTCAGATACGCAGTATTTT.

Concerning this clone: Other DNA variants within this sample encode the same CDR3. This chain joins TRBV9 and TRBJ2-3; 9 bases agree with TRBD2. Germline V CDR1 and CDR2: SGDLS, YYNGEE. CDR3 length: 18 amino acids. Losses at the gene ends were 0 bases for V and 6 bases for J; bases not matched to a gene: 14. This CDR3 is CASSVGIRLAGLTDTQYF. Here the CDR3 DNA reads TGTGCCAGCAGCGTAGGAATTCGGCTAGCGGGGCTCACGGATACGCAGTATTTT.

The rearrangement joins TRBV5-5 to TRBJ2-5; 8 nucleotides align to TRBD2. The J call may be wrong; the DNA end is better matched by TRBJ2-7. The CDR3 has 17 residues. Germline loops: CDR1 SGHKS, CDR2 YYEKEE (reference sequence). CDR3 residues: CASSLAGGSSSSYEQYF. In DNA form, the CDR3 reads TGTGCCAGCAGCTTGGCGGGAGGGTCTTCTAGCTCCTACGAGCAGTACTTC.